One sample yielded the 8 T cell receptor beta chains listed below, sequenced in a study of shared clonotypes between healthy human individuals. The assay was immunoSEQ multiplex PCR, and TCRdb's table has in-frame clones only and misses some. The table records 1,100,000 or so clones, about 80% of them present only once. Material: memory CD4+ T cells from PBMCs. Subset: CD45RA-negative fraction. All receptors derive from a man between 18 and 35 years old in good health. Some clones in this sample may be carry-over from other donors' samples.

This chain links TRBV14 with TRBJ1-1; no clear D gene. CDR1 and CDR2 from the germline V gene are SGHDN and FVKESK. The germline V and J ends were trimmed by 4 bases and 1 base, with 16 bases remaining between them. This CDR3 region has 16 residues. The CDR3 region is CASSPWATTGNTEAFF. The CDR3, as DNA: TGTGCCAGCAGCCCTTGGGCGACCACGGGGAACACTGAAGCTTTCTTT. The full variable domain, rest sourced from reference TRBV14 and TRBJ1-1, is EAGVTQFPSHSVIEKGQTVTLRCDPISGHDNLYWYRRVMGKEIKFLLHFVKESKQDESGMPNNRFLAERTGGTYSTLKVQPAELEDSGVYFCASSPWATTGNTEAFFGQGTRLTVV.

This clone was found a few times. The chain links TRBV2 to TRBJ1-2; D remains unclear. V was trimmed by 2 bases and J by 6 bases, leaving 13 bases between them. There are 14 residues in the CDR3. The germline gives CDR1 SNHLY, CDR2 FYNNEI. Here the CDR3 DNA reads TGTGCCAGCAGTGAAAGGCAGGTCGGGGATGGCTACACCTTC. Encoded protein: CASSERQVGDGYTF. The variable domain in full, with the rest retrieved from reference TRBV2 and TRBJ1-2, is EPEVTQTPSHQVTQMGQEVILRCVPISNHLYFYWYRQILGQKVEFLVSFYNNEISEKSEIFDDQFSVERPDGSNFTLKIRSTKLEDSAMYFCASSERQVGDGYTFGSGTRLTVV.

The gene calls are TRBV5-1 and TRBJ1-5; D is unresolved. Germline V CDR1 and CDR2: SGHRS, YFSETQ. The length of the CDR3 is 15 residues. The ends were cut back, 0 bases at V and 4 bases at J, with 11 bases in the middle. CDR3 amino acids: CASSLAMRLNQPQHF. The CDR3 DNA follows: TGCGCCAGCAGCTTGGCAATGCGTCTGAATCAGCCCCAGCATTTT.

This chain uses TRBV9 with TRBJ1-2; D is unclear. This CDR3 region has 16 residues. Germline V gene data show CDR1 as SGDLS and CDR2 as YYNGEE. V was cut by 3 bases and J by 2 bases, with 17 bases left in between. In nucleotides, the CDR3 is TGTGCCAGCAGCGAGGCCAGTATTCTCCTCAACTATGGCTACACCTTC. Protein sequence: CASSEASILLNYGYTF.

The gene calls are TRBV4-3 and TRBJ2-2; 8 bases are shared with TRBD1. This CDR3 is 15 amino acids long. V was clipped by 2 bases and J by 7 bases; unmatched bases: 6. The germline gives CDR1 LGHNA, CDR2 YSLEER. In DNA form, the CDR3 reads TGCGCCAGCAGCCAATTTCAGGGGGCGGGCGGGGAGCTGTTTTTT. Amino acids: CASSQFQGAGGELFF.

The gene calls are TRBV29-1 and TRBJ1-5; a weak D match, TRBD1 (5 bases). Germline V CDR1 and CDR2: SQVTM, ANQGSEA. Trimming removed 6 bases at V and 7 bases at J, with 19 bases between. This CDR3 contains 14 residues. CDR3 in amino acids: CSVSIGSGEQPQHF. The DNA for the CDR3 is TGCAGCGTCTCGATTGGGTCGGGGGAACAGCCCCAGCATTTT.

This chain connects TRBV15 to TRBJ2-1; D is uncertain. The CDR3 contains 12 residues. Trimming took off 4 bases at V and 7 bases at J, with 8 bases between the two ends. Germline CDR1 reads LNHNV; CDR2 reads YYDKDF (reference sequence). The CDR3 DNA is TGTGCCACCAGCAAGATATGGAATGAGCAGTTCTTC. It yields the protein CATSKIWNEQFF.

V usage is TRBV11-1 and J usage is TRBJ1-1, with 7 positions matching TRBD1. The V gene's germline CDR1 is SGHAT and CDR2 FQDESV (reference sequence). The CDR3 extends over 15 amino acids. V was pared by 2 bases and J by 3 bases, with 6 bases of the junction left unmatched. The CDR3 loop reads CASSLRKGGDTEAFF. DNA of the CDR3: TGTGCCAGCAGCTTAAGAAAAGGGGGCGACACTGAAGCTTTCTTT.